This T cell receptor (beta chain) was documented in a study of STAT5B mutations in CD4+ large granular lymphocyte leukemia. Clones were sequenced by immunoSEQ multiplex PCR, and TCRdb holds only the in-frame ones, with some missing. Of about 35,000 clones in the sample, about 76% are singletons; the top ten hold about 2%. Findings of the study overall: Main leukemic clonotypes were patient-specific, but 20% to 25% appeared at low frequency elsewhere. Without HLA matching, higher CD4+ than CD8+ T-LGLL clonality could reflect small sample size.

Germline V lookup: CDR1 SGHRS, CDR2 YFSETQ. V gave up 0 bases and J gave up 5 bases, with 12 bases separating them. The length of the CDR3 is 15 residues. This clone was detected once. The antigen is unknown. The chain joins TRBV5-1 to TRBJ1-5, with D possibly matching TRBD1 (5 bases). Sequences were obtained from CD4+ T cells from blood buffy coats. This receptor was obtained from a human donor in good health. CDR3 in amino acids: CASSLEWGSDQPQHF. The DNA for the CDR3 is TGCGCCAGCAGCTTGGAGTGGGGGTCGGATCAGCCCCAGCATTTT.